This T cell receptor (beta chain) was identified in a study of shared clonotypes between healthy human individuals. Study-level information: A couple of female and a few male donors aged 18 to 49 were enrolled. Overall study findings and caveats: Among donors, sharing of clonotypes was expected to be affected by sequencing depth.

A note on this clone: Its antigen is unidentified.

Germline CDR1 and CDR2: SGHVS and FNYEAQ. The CDR3 is 15 amino acids. V dropped 3 bases and J dropped 6 bases, with 18 bases sitting between them. In the CD4+ fraction, cells were divided into CD45RA+ naive and CD45RA-negative memory subsets. The sorted-subset replicate PCRs were given approximately 190 ng DNA, which is about 29,000 T cell genomes. Profiled with immunoSEQ multiplex PCR; TCRdb holds only in-frame clones, not every one. Counted here are around 2.5 million clones, over 85% occurring once; the ten biggest clones make up 0.36%. This chain links TRBV7-6 with TRBJ2-7; D may be TRBD2 (5 bases). This TCR was recovered from a man younger than 35 in good health. Some clones in this sample may be carry-over from other donors' samples. Sequenced: naive CD4+ T cells from PBMCs. As to subset: CD45RA+ positively selected. The CDR3 bases are TGTGCCAGCAGCTTCCGGGCAGCGGTTTTCGGCGAGCAGTACTTC. It translates to CASSFRAAVFGEQYF.